This T cell receptor (beta chain) is from a study of CD8 T cells in ankylosing spondylitis. Findings and caveats of the study: Seemingly distinctive of ankylosing spondylitis blood was a TCR beta motif formed by eight highly homologous variants. Within peripheral blood, clones linked to disease were CD8+ and relatively rare.

Germline V CDR1 and CDR2: LGHNA, YNFKEQ. The CDR3 consists of 11 residues. V lost 1 base and J lost 7, with 4 bases in between. TCRdb re-analysed the 5' RACE reads in MiXCR, keeping a single row per CDR3 protein. The sample yields 450,000 to 550,000 distinct CDR3 sequences, 5.3% seen once. This clonotype showed up many times. The antigen remains unidentified. The source of this sequence is a male donor with ankylosing spondylitis. Sequences were obtained from blood, either unsorted or a sorted T cell fraction (not recorded which). The J gene is TRBJ2-5, the V gene TRBV4-2; D is undetermined. The CDR3 loop is CASSQGGTQYF. CDR3 nucleotides: TGTGCCAGCAGCCAAGGGGGGACCCAGTACTTC.